This is a list of T cell receptor beta chains from one sample in a study of blood T cell repertoires in COVID-19. Repertoires were generated with immunoSEQ multiplex PCR, while TCRdb's copy carries only in-frame clones and drops some. Found here are about 250,000 clones, about four fifths of them singletons; the top ten hold roughly 10%. The sequenced sample consisted of peripheral blood. The source of these receptors is a man aged 80 or over with acute or convalescent COVID-19. CDR3s include the opening cysteine and the closing phenylalanine or tryptophan. The order of the fields is V gene, CDR3 length, clone size, J gene, D gene, CDR3 protein, CDR3 DNA. The D gene is left open where the match is weak. Clone size, where shown, is once, few, many, or a class for clones that have expanded.

V gene: TRBV20-1; CDR3 length: 14; clone size: NA; J gene: TRBJ2-7; D gene: TRBD1; CDR3 protein: CSASRRQGAYEQYF; CDR3 DNA: TGCAGTGCTAGTAGGCGACAGGGGGCCTACGAGCAGTACTTC
V gene: TRBV2; CDR3 length: 16; clone size: NA; J gene: TRBJ2-5; D gene: NA; CDR3 protein: CASSPSNRGWQETQYF; CDR3 DNA: TGTGCCAGCAGTCCCTCGAATAGGGGTTGGCAAGAGACCCAGTACTTC
V gene: TRBV18; CDR3 length: 15; clone size: NA; J gene: TRBJ2-1; D gene: TRBD1; CDR3 protein: CASFLQKGQGNEQFF; CDR3 DNA: TGTGCCAGCTTCCTCCAGAAAGGACAGGGCAATGAGCAGTTCTTC
V gene: TRBV30; CDR3 length: 13; clone size: few; J gene: TRBJ1-2; D gene: TRBD1; CDR3 protein: CAWSGGGLRGYTF; CDR3 DNA: TGTGCCTGGAGTGGAGGGGGCCTGAGGGGCTACACCTTC
V gene: TRBV6-4; CDR3 length: 15; clone size: NA; J gene: TRBJ2-2; D gene: NA; CDR3 protein: CASSAAGAVTGELFF; CDR3 DNA: TGTGCCAGCAGCGCTGCAGGGGCGGTCACCGGGGAGCTGTTTTTT
V gene: TRBV7-8; CDR3 length: 16; clone size: NA; J gene: TRBJ2-4; D gene: NA; CDR3 protein: CASSLVREMSKNIQYF; CDR3 DNA: TGTGCCAGCAGCTTAGTGAGGGAAATGAGCAAAAACATTCAGTACTTC
V gene: TRBV10-1; CDR3 length: 13; clone size: NA; J gene: TRBJ2-2; D gene: TRBD2; CDR3 protein: CASTRGGSGELFF; CDR3 DNA: TGCGCCAGCACTCGGGGGGGCTCCGGGGAGCTGTTTTTT
V gene: TRBV4-1; CDR3 length: 18; clone size: NA; J gene: TRBJ1-5; D gene: NA; CDR3 protein: CASSQDTLENYSNQPQHF; CDR3 DNA: TGCGCCAGCAGCCAAGATACCCTTGAAAACTATAGCAATCAGCCCCAGCATTTT
V gene: TRBV5-6; CDR3 length: 15; clone size: NA; J gene: TRBJ1-5; D gene: TRBD1; CDR3 protein: CASSLGQGNNQPQHF; CDR3 DNA: TGTGCCAGCAGCTTGGGACAGGGAAACAATCAGCCCCAGCATTTT
V gene: TRBV24-1; CDR3 length: 12; clone size: NA; J gene: TRBJ1-2; D gene: NA; CDR3 protein: CATSEQDYGYTF; CDR3 DNA: TGTGCCACCAGTGAACAGGACTATGGCTACACCTTC
V gene: TRBV3-1/TRBV3-2; CDR3 length: 14; clone size: NA; J gene: TRBJ1-4; D gene: NA; CDR3 protein: CASSPRGGGGKLFF; CDR3 DNA: TGTGCCAGCAGCCCTCGCGGGGGAGGAGGAAAACTGTTTTTT
V gene: TRBV24-1; CDR3 length: 13; clone size: NA; J gene: TRBJ2-3; D gene: NA; CDR3 protein: CATSTNLTDTQYF; CDR3 DNA: TGTGCCACCAGTACAAACCTCACAGATACGCAGTATTTT
V gene: TRBV7-2; CDR3 length: 16; clone size: once; J gene: TRBJ1-2; D gene: TRBD1; CDR3 protein: CASSFGPGTGSYGYTF; CDR3 DNA: TGTGCCAGCAGCTTCGGGCCCGGGACAGGGTCATATGGCTACACCTTC
V gene: TRBV3-1/TRBV3-2; CDR3 length: 15; clone size: once; J gene: TRBJ1-1; D gene: TRBD1; CDR3 protein: CASSQRGTGGTEAFF; CDR3 DNA: TGTGCCAGCAGCCAAAGAGGGACAGGGGGTACTGAAGCTTTCTTT
V gene: TRBV6-1; CDR3 length: 17; clone size: once; J gene: TRBJ2-7; D gene: NA; CDR3 protein: CASCDGWGGPLSYEQYF; CDR3 DNA: TGTGCCAGCTGTGACGGGTGGGGGGGGCCCCTCTCCTACGAGCAGTACTTC
V gene: TRBV3-1/TRBV3-2; CDR3 length: 18; clone size: NA; J gene: TRBJ2-5; D gene: NA; CDR3 protein: CASSPGSWLLAGGETQYF; CDR3 DNA: TGTGCCAGCAGCCCCGGATCATGGTTGTTGGCAGGCGGGGAGACCCAGTACTTC
V gene: TRBV5-4; CDR3 length: 16; clone size: NA; J gene: TRBJ2-7; D gene: TRBD1; CDR3 protein: CASSSPTQGASYEQYF; CDR3 DNA: TGTGCCAGCAGCTCCCCCACACAGGGGGCATCGTACGAGCAGTACTTC
V gene: TRBV5-1; CDR3 length: 14; clone size: NA; J gene: TRBJ1-2; D gene: NA; CDR3 protein: CASSNQGGDYGYTF; CDR3 DNA: TGCGCCAGCAGCAATCAGGGTGGGGACTATGGCTACACCTTC
V gene: TRBV28; CDR3 length: 14; clone size: NA; J gene: TRBJ1-2; D gene: TRBD1; CDR3 protein: CASRQGASGYGYTF; CDR3 DNA: TGTGCCAGCAGACAGGGGGCCTCAGGCTATGGCTACACCTTC
V gene: TRBV19; CDR3 length: 14; clone size: NA; J gene: TRBJ1-5; D gene: NA; CDR3 protein: CASSISGSNQPQHF; CDR3 DNA: TGTGCCAGTAGTATCTCAGGGAGCAATCAGCCCCAGCATTTT
V gene: TRBV7-9; CDR3 length: 16; clone size: NA; J gene: TRBJ2-3; D gene: TRBD1; CDR3 protein: CASSSDRASGTDTQYF; CDR3 DNA: TGTGCCAGCAGTTCCGACAGGGCCAGTGGCACAGATACGCAGTATTTT
V gene: TRBV7-6; CDR3 length: 20; clone size: NA; J gene: TRBJ1-6; D gene: TRBD1; CDR3 protein: CASSLAPTKLGQGEGSPLHF; CDR3 DNA: TGTGCCAGCAGCTTAGCGCCAACGAAACTGGGACAGGGGGAAGGTTCACCCCTCCACTTT
V gene: TRBV10-2; CDR3 length: 15; clone size: NA; J gene: TRBJ1-2; D gene: TRBD1; CDR3 protein: CASQQGSRTNYGYTF; CDR3 DNA: TGCGCCAGTCAACAGGGGTCCCGAACAAACTATGGCTACACCTTC
V gene: TRBV19; CDR3 length: 15; clone size: NA; J gene: TRBJ2-7; D gene: TRBD1; CDR3 protein: CASSTYRGKKNEQYF; CDR3 DNA: TGTGCCAGTAGTACTTACAGGGGCAAAAAGAACGAGCAGTACTTC
V gene: TRBV5-6; CDR3 length: 18; clone size: NA; J gene: TRBJ1-1; D gene: NA; CDR3 protein: CASSFSRGRFFLPPEAFF; CDR3 DNA: TGTGCCAGCAGCTTCTCCAGGGGCCGTTTTTTTCTTCCTCCTGAAGCTTTCTTT
V gene: TRBV18; CDR3 length: 16; clone size: NA; J gene: TRBJ1-5; D gene: NA; CDR3 protein: CASSPRTPQSNQPQHF; CDR3 DNA: TGTGCCAGCTCACCACGGACACCCCAAAGCAATCAGCCCCAGCATTTT
V gene: TRBV5-1; CDR3 length: 15; clone size: NA; J gene: TRBJ2-2; D gene: TRBD2; CDR3 protein: CASLPGTTSTGELFF; CDR3 DNA: TGCGCCAGCCTACCCGGGACTACCTCGACCGGGGAGCTGTTTTTT
V gene: TRBV19; CDR3 length: 13; clone size: once; J gene: TRBJ1-2; D gene: NA; CDR3 protein: CASSIYRVDGYTF; CDR3 DNA: TGTGCCAGTAGTATTTACAGGGTGGACGGCTACACCTTC
V gene: TRBV30; CDR3 length: 13; clone size: NA; J gene: TRBJ1-2; D gene: NA; CDR3 protein: CAWSPQVSHGYTF; CDR3 DNA: TGTGCCTGGAGCCCTCAGGTCTCTCACGGCTACACCTTC
V gene: TRBV10-3; CDR3 length: 14; clone size: NA; J gene: TRBJ1-4; D gene: NA; CDR3 protein: CAISDGQPNEKLFF; CDR3 DNA: TGTGCCATCAGTGATGGACAGCCTAATGAAAAACTGTTTTTT
V gene: TRBV5-1; CDR3 length: 14; clone size: NA; J gene: TRBJ2-7; D gene: NA; CDR3 protein: CASSLQRGAHEQYF; CDR3 DNA: TGCGCCAGCAGCTTGCAACGGGGGGCCCACGAGCAGTACTTC
V gene: TRBV19; CDR3 length: 15; clone size: NA; J gene: TRBJ2-7; D gene: TRBD1; CDR3 protein: CASSLTRGHSYEQYF; CDR3 DNA: TGTGCCAGTAGTCTAACCAGGGGGCACAGCTACGAGCAGTACTTC
V gene: TRBV7-9; CDR3 length: 15; clone size: NA; J gene: TRBJ2-3; D gene: TRBD2; CDR3 protein: CASSTTSGVTDTQYF; CDR3 DNA: TGTGCCAGCAGCACTACTAGCGGAGTCACAGATACGCAGTATTTT
V gene: TRBV6-6; CDR3 length: 12; clone size: NA; J gene: TRBJ2-1; D gene: NA; CDR3 protein: CASSYGGNEQFF; CDR3 DNA: TGTGCCAGCAGTTACGGAGGGAATGAGCAGTTCTTC
V gene: TRBV5-6; CDR3 length: 15; clone size: NA; J gene: TRBJ1-3; D gene: TRBD1; CDR3 protein: CASSPDRAYGNTIYF; CDR3 DNA: TGTGCCAGCAGCCCCGACAGGGCATACGGAAACACCATATATTTT
V gene: TRBV5-1; CDR3 length: 16; clone size: NA; J gene: TRBJ1-1; D gene: TRBD1; CDR3 protein: CASSPWDRGLDTEAFF; CDR3 DNA: TGCGCCAGCAGCCCGTGGGACAGGGGATTGGACACTGAAGCTTTCTTT
V gene: TRBV5-4; CDR3 length: 16; clone size: NA; J gene: TRBJ2-2; D gene: TRBD2; CDR3 protein: CASSRIAGIVVGELFF; CDR3 DNA: TGTGCCAGCAGCCGTATAGCGGGAATTGTAGTCGGGGAGCTGTTTTTT
V gene: TRBV5-1; CDR3 length: 15; clone size: once; J gene: TRBJ1-2; D gene: NA; CDR3 protein: CASSLVPGNNYGYTF; CDR3 DNA: TGCGCCAGCAGCTTGGTCCCGGGGAATAACTATGGCTACACCTTC
V gene: TRBV7-9; CDR3 length: 13; clone size: once; J gene: TRBJ1-3; D gene: NA; CDR3 protein: CASSPGSGNTIYF; CDR3 DNA: TGTGCCAGCAGCCCAGGGTCTGGAAACACCATATATTTT
V gene: TRBV30; CDR3 length: 15; clone size: NA; J gene: TRBJ2-1; D gene: TRBD1; CDR3 protein: CAWSAAGQGGNEQFF; CDR3 DNA: TGTGCCTGGAGTGCCGCGGGACAGGGTGGCAATGAGCAGTTCTTC
V gene: TRBV5-6; CDR3 length: 14; clone size: NA; J gene: TRBJ1-1; D gene: NA; CDR3 protein: CASSLRGRAGEAFF; CDR3 DNA: TGTGCCAGCAGCTTGAGAGGGCGGGCAGGCGAAGCTTTCTTT
V gene: TRBV30; CDR3 length: 13; clone size: NA; J gene: TRBJ2-7; D gene: NA; CDR3 protein: CAWKGHPTYEQYF; CDR3 DNA: TGTGCCTGGAAAGGACACCCTACCTACGAGCAGTACTTC
V gene: TRBV6-1; CDR3 length: 13; clone size: NA; J gene: TRBJ2-5; D gene: TRBD1; CDR3 protein: CASSETGEETQYF; CDR3 DNA: TGTGCCAGCAGTGAAACAGGGGAAGAGACCCAGTACTTC
V gene: TRBV6-6; CDR3 length: 15; clone size: NA; J gene: TRBJ1-1; D gene: NA; CDR3 protein: CASSYSLGGNTEAFF; CDR3 DNA: TGTGCCAGCAGTTACTCCCTGGGGGGGAACACTGAAGCTTTCTTT
V gene: TRBV6-6; CDR3 length: 11; clone size: NA; J gene: TRBJ2-7; D gene: NA; CDR3 protein: CARCPGYEQYF; CDR3 DNA: TGTGCCCGCTGCCCGGGCTACGAGCAGTACTTC
V gene: TRBV18; CDR3 length: 16; clone size: NA; J gene: TRBJ2-3; D gene: TRBD1; CDR3 protein: CASSPLTQGNTDTQYF; CDR3 DNA: TGTGCCAGCTCACCTCTTACACAGGGGAACACAGATACGCAGTATTTT
V gene: TRBV3-1/TRBV3-2; CDR3 length: 12; clone size: NA; J gene: TRBJ1-6; D gene: NA; CDR3 protein: CASSQEEQVLHF; CDR3 DNA: TGTGCCAGCAGCCAAGAGGAACAGGTACTCCACTTT
V gene: TRBV2; CDR3 length: 14; clone size: NA; J gene: TRBJ1-2; D gene: NA; CDR3 protein: CASSDQGPGYGYTF; CDR3 DNA: TGTGCCAGCAGTGATCAGGGGCCAGGCTATGGCTACACCTTC
V gene: TRBV30; CDR3 length: 15; clone size: NA; J gene: TRBJ2-7; D gene: TRBD2; CDR3 protein: CAWSRKGRGAGRQYF; CDR3 DNA: TGTGCCTGGAGCCGAAAGGGGCGGGGGGCCGGCAGGCAGTACTTC
V gene: TRBV30; CDR3 length: 13; clone size: NA; J gene: TRBJ1-1; D gene: NA; CDR3 protein: CAWSVSSRTEAFF; CDR3 DNA: TGTGCCTGGAGTGTGAGTAGCCGCACTGAAGCTTTCTTT
V gene: TRBV12-3/TRBV12-4; CDR3 length: 13; clone size: few; J gene: TRBJ1-5; D gene: NA; CDR3 protein: CASSPRFGGDQHF; CDR3 DNA: TGTGCCAGCAGTCCGCGATTTGGGGGGGACCAGCATTTT
V gene: TRBV28; CDR3 length: 16; clone size: NA; J gene: TRBJ1-2; D gene: TRBD1; CDR3 protein: CATHRLIGGTNYGYTF; CDR3 DNA: TGTGCCACCCACCGGTTAATAGGGGGCACGAACTATGGCTACACCTTC
V gene: TRBV10-3; CDR3 length: 15; clone size: NA; J gene: TRBJ2-1; D gene: NA; CDR3 protein: CAISERGGLFEEQFF; CDR3 DNA: TGTGCCATCAGTGAACGCGGAGGGCTCTTCGAGGAGCAGTTCTTC
V gene: TRBV3-1/TRBV3-2; CDR3 length: 15; clone size: once; J gene: TRBJ1-4; D gene: TRBD1; CDR3 protein: CASSSGQGAIEKLFF; CDR3 DNA: TGTGCCAGCAGCTCCGGACAGGGGGCGATTGAAAAACTGTTTTTT